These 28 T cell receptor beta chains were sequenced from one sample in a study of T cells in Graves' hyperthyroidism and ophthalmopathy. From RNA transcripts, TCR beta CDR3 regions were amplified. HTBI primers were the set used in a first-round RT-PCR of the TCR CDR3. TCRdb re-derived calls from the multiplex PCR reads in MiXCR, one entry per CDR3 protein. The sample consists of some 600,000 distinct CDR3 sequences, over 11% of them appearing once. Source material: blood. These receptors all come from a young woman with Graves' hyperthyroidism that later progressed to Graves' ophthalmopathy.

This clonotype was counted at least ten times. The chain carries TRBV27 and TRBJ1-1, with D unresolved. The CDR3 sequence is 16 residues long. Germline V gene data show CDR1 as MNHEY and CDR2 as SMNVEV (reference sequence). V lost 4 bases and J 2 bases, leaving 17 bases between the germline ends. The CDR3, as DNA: TGTGCCAGCAGTTCTCGGCTACCGGGCGATAACACTGAAGCTTTCTTT. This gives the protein CASSSRLPGDNTEAFF.

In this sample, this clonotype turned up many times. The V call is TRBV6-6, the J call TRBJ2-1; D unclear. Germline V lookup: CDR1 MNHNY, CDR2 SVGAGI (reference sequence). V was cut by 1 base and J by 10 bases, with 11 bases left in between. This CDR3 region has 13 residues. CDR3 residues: CASSYWLGLEQFF. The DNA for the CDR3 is TGTGCCAGCAGTTACTGGCTAGGGCTCGAGCAGTTCTTC.

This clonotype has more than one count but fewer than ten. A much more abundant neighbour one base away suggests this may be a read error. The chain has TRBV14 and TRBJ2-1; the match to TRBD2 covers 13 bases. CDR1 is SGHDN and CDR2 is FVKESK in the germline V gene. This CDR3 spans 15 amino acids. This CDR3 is CASRRTSGSYNEQSF. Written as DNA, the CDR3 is TGTGCCAGCAGACGGACTAGCGGGAGTTACAATGAGCAGTCCTTC. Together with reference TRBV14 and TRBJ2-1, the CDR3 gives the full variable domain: EAGVTQFPSHSVIEKGQTVTLRCDPISGHDNLYWYRRVMGKEIKFLLHFVKESKQDESGMPNNRFLAERTGGTYSTLKVQPAELEDSGVYFCASRRTSGSYNEQSFGPGTRLTVL.

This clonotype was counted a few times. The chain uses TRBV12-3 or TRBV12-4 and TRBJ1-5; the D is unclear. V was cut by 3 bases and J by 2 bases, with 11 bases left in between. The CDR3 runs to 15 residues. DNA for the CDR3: TGTGCCAGCAGTTTCGGACCGACGGGCAATCAGCCCCAGCATTTT. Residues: CASSFGPTGNQPQHF.

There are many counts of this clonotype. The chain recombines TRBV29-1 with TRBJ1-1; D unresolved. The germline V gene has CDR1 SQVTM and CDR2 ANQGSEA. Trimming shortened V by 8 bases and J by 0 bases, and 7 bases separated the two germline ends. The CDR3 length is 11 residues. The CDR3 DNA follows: TGCAGCCCAAGTTTGAACACTGAAGCTTTCTTT. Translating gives CSPSLNTEAFF.

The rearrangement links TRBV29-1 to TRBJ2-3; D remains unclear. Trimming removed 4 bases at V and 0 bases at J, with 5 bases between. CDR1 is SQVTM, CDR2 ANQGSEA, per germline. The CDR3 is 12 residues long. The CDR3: CSVAESTDTQYF. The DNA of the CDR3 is TGCAGCGTTGCAGAGAGCACAGATACGCAGTATTTT.

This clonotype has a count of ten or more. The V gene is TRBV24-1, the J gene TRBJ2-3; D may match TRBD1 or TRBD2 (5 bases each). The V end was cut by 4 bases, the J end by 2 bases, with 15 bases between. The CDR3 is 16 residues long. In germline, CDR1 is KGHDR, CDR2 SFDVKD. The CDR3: CATSDRDPTFTDTQYF. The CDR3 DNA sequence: TGTGCCACCAGTGACCGGGACCCAACTTTCACAGATACGCAGTATTTT.

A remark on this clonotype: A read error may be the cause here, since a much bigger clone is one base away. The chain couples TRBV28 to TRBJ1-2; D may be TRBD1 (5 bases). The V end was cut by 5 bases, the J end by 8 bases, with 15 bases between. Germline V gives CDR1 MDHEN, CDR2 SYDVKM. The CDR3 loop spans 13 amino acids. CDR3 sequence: CASSDGQGRGYTF. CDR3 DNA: TGTGCCAGCAGTGATGGGCAGGGTCGGGGCTACACCTTC.

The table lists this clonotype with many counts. The CDR3 coding sequence is TGTGCCAGCAGCCAGGGGTTCTTCGAGCAGTTCTTC. Its protein is CASSQGFFEQFF. V gene TRBV7-2 combines with J gene TRBJ2-1, with D perhaps TRBD1 (6 bases). Germline V gives CDR1 SGHTA, CDR2 FQGNSA. The CDR3 is 12 residues long. V was shortened by 5 bases and J by 10 bases, with 12 bases between the two germline ends.

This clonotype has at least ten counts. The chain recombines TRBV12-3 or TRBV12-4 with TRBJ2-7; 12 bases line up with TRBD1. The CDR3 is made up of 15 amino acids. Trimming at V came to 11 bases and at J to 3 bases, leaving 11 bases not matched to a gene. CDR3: CASQRGTGGFYEQYF. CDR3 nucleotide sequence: TGTGCCTCCCAGAGAGGGACAGGGGGCTTCTACGAGCAGTACTTC.

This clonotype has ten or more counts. The CDR3 DNA sequence: TGTGCCAGCAGTTTATATTCCGGGACAGGGGATTCCATCAATGAGCAGTTCTTC. It codes for CASSLYSGTGDSINEQFF. The chain combines TRBV28 with TRBJ2-1; TRBD1 aligns across 10 bases. Germline lookup yields CDR1 MDHEN and CDR2 SYDVKM. J lost 6 bases, V lost 1 base, and 12 bases had no gene match. This CDR3 is built from 18 residues.

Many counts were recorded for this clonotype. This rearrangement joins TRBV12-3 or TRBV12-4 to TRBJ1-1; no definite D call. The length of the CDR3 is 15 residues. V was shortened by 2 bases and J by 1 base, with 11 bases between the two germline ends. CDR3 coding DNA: TGTGCCAGCAGTTTATATGCCTCCCGGAACACTGAAGCTTTCTTT. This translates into CASSLYASRNTEAFF.

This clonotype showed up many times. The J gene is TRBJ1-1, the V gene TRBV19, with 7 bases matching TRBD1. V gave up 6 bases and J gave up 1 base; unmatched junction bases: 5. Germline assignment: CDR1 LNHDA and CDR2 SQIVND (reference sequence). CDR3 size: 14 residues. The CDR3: CASSRQGQNTEAFF. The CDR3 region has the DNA TGTGCCAGTAGCAGACAGGGTCAGAACACTGAAGCTTTCTTT.

The CDR3 loop reads CASSSQNTRGYTF. CDR3 DNA: TGTGCCAGCAGTTCTCAAAACACACGGGGCTACACCTTC. The chain joins TRBV28 to TRBJ1-2; D remains ambiguous. V lost 4 bases, J lost 8 bases, and 14 bases lay in between. Germline lookup yields CDR1 MDHEN and CDR2 SYDVKM. The CDR3 extends over 13 amino acids.

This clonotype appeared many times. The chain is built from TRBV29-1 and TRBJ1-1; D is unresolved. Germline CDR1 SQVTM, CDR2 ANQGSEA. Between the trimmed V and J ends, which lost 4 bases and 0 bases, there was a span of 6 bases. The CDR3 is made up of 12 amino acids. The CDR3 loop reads CSVGTVNTEAFF. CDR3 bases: TGCAGCGTTGGCACAGTGAACACTGAAGCTTTCTTT.

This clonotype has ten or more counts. This CDR3 is CASSYGRGDTEAFF. The CDR3 DNA sequence: TGTGCCAGCTCCTATGGGAGGGGGGACACTGAAGCTTTCTTT. The chain is built from TRBV6-1 and TRBJ1-1, with D possibly matching TRBD1 (6 bases). Germline loops: CDR1 MNHNS, CDR2 SASEGT. The CDR3 extends over 14 amino acids. V lost 8 bases to trimming and J lost 3 bases, with 16 bases between them.

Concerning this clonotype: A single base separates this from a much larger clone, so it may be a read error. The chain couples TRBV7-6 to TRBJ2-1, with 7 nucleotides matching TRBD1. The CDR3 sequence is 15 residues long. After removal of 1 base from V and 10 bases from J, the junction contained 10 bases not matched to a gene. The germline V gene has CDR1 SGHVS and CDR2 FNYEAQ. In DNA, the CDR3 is TGTGCCAGCAGCTTAGACCAGGGGGTGGTCTACGAGCAGTTCTTC. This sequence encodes CASSLDQGVVYEQFF.

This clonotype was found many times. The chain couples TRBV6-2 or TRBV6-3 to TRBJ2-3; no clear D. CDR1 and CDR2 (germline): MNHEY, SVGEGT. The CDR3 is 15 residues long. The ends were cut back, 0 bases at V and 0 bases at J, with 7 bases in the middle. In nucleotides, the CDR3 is TGTGCCAGCAGTTACTCTTGGGAAAGCACAGATACGCAGTATTTT. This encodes CASSYSWESTDTQYF.

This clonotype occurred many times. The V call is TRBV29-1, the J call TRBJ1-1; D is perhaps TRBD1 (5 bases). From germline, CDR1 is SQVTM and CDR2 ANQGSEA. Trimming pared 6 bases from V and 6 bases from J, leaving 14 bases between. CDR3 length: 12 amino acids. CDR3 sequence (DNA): TGCAGCGTGACTAGGGGCGGCGCTGAAGCTTTCTTT. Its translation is CSVTRGGAEAFF.

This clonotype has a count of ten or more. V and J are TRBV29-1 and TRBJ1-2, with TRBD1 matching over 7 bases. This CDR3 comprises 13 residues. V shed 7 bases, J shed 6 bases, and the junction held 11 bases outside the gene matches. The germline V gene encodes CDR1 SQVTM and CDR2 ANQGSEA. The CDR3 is CSALTGSEDGYTF. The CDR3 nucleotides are TGCAGCGCCCTGACAGGGTCGGAGGATGGCTACACCTTC.

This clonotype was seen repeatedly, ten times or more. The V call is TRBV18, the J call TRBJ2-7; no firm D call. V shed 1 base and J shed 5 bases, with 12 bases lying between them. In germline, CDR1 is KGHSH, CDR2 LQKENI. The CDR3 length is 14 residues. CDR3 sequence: CASSPQLDRDEQYF. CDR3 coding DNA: TGTGCCAGCTCACCACAATTGGACCGCGACGAGCAGTACTTC.

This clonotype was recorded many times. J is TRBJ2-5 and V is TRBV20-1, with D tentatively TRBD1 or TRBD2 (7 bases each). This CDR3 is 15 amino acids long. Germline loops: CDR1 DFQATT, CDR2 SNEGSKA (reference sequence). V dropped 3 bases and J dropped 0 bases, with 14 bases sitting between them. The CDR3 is CSARRGTVYQETQYF. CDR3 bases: TGCAGTGCTAGGCGGGGGACAGTGTACCAAGAGACCCAGTACTTC.

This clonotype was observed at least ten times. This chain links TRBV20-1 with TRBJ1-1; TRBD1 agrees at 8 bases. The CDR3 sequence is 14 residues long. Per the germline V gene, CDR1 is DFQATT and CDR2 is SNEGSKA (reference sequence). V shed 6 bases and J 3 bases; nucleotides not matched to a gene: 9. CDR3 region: CSAQKQGVDTEAFF. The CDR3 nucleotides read TGCAGTGCCCAAAAACAGGGGGTGGACACTGAAGCTTTCTTT.

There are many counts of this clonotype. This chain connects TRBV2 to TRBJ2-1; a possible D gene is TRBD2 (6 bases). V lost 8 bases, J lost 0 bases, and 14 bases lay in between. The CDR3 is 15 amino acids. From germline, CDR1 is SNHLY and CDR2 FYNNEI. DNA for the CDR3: TGTGCCAGCGGTGGGGGAGGCCGCTCCTACAATGAGCAGTTCTTC. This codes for CASGGGGRSYNEQFF.

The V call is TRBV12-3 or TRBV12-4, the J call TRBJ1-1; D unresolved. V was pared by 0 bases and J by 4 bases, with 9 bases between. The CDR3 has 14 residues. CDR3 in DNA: TGTGCCAGCAGTTTAGCACCCGCGGGCACTGAAGCTTTCTTT. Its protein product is CASSLAPAGTEAFF.

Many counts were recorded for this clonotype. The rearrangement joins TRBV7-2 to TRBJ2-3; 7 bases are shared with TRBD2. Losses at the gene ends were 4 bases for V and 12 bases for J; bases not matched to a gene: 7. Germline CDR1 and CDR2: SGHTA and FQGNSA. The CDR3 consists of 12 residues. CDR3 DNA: TGTGCCAGCAGCTCTAGCGGCCCTCGCCAGTATTTT. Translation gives CASSSSGPRQYF.

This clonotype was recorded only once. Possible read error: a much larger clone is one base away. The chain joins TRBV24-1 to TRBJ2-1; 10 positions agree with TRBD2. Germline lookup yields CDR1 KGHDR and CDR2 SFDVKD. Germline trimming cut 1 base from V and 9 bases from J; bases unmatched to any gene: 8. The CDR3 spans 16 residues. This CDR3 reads CATSDFRSGRGGEQFF. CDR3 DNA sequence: TGTGCCACCAGTGATTTCCGGAGCGGGAGGGGAGGTGAGCAGTTCTTC.

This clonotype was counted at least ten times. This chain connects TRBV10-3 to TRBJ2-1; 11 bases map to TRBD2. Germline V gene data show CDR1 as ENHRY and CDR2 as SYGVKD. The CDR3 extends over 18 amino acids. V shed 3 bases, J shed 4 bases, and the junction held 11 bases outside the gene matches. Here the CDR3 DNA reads TGTGCCATCAGTGATTCTTCCCAGACTAGCGGGGAATACAATGAGCAGTTCTTC. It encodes CAISDSSQTSGEYNEQFF.